Presented here are 9 T cell receptor beta chains from one specimen sequenced in a study of CD8 T cells in Susac syndrome. An amount of RNA that ranged from roughly 0.45 to 1 ug was reverse transcribed with random hexamers. TCRdb independently ran MiXCR on the immunoSEQ multiplex PCR reads; one entry per CDR3 protein. There are almost 450,000 distinct CDR3 sequences in the sample; around 85% occur only once, and more than 0.09% lies in the top ten. Sequencing input: CD8+ T cells from PBMCs. Receptors originate from a human donor with multiple sclerosis.

This clonotype has only one observation. The rearrangement joins TRBV9 to TRBJ2-3, with D uncertain. Germline CDR1 is SGDLS and CDR2 is YYNGEE. V was clipped by 4 bases and J by 1 base, with 13 bases between them. The CDR3 extends over 15 amino acids. The CDR3: CASSPHPRRTDTQYF. The CDR3 DNA reads TGTGCCAGCAGCCCCCACCCCCGTCGCACAGATACGCAGTATTTT.

This sequence joins TRBV20-1 and TRBJ2-3; 15 bases match TRBD2. The CDR3 is 18 residues long. V gave up 3 bases and J gave up 0 bases; unmatched junction bases: 7. Germline lookup yields CDR1 DFQATT and CDR2 SNEGSKA (reference sequence). CDR3 sequence reads: CSASGGTSGGFSTDTQYF. The DNA of the CDR3 is TGCAGTGCTAGTGGCGGGACTAGCGGGGGGTTCAGCACAGATACGCAGTATTTT.

The chain combines TRBV4-1 with TRBJ1-2; unclear D gene. Germline loops: CDR1 MGHRA, CDR2 YSYEKL. The CDR3 is 16 amino acids. The ends were cut back, 3 bases at V and 0 bases at J, with 14 bases in the middle. The CDR3: CASSQVRGNSNYGYTF. Here the CDR3 DNA reads TGCGCCAGCAGCCAGGTACGCGGGAATTCTAACTATGGCTACACCTTC.

The gene calls are TRBV4-1 and TRBJ1-1; D might be TRBD1 (6 bases). Trimming removed 5 bases from V and 4 bases from J, with 11 bases in between. The germline V gene has CDR1 MGHRA and CDR2 YSYEKL. This CDR3 region has 13 residues. Here the CDR3 DNA reads TGCGCCAGCAGCACAGGGTCGGGCACTGAAGCTTTCTTT. Amino acid sequence: CASSTGSGTEAFF.

This sequence joins TRBV5-1 and TRBJ1-5, with 9 bases lining up with TRBD1. Germline trimming cut 2 bases from V and 1 base from J; bases unmatched to any gene: 4. This CDR3 region has 16 residues. Germline V gene lookup returns CDR1 SGHRS and CDR2 YFSETQ. The CDR3, as DNA: TGCGCCAGCAGCTTACAGGGGGCACTAAGCAATCAGCCCCAGCATTTT. It translates to CASSLQGALSNQPQHF.

The gene calls are TRBV10-3 and TRBJ1-1; the match to TRBD1 covers 8 bases. The CDR3 covers 16 residues. The germline V gene has CDR1 ENHRY and CDR2 SYGVKD. V shed 4 bases and J 4 bases; nucleotides not matched to a gene: 11. The CDR3 nucleotides read TGTGCCATCAGTGTTCTACAGGGGGTTTTTGGCACTGAAGCTTTCTTT. Its translation: CAISVLQGVFGTEAFF.

The V and J genes are TRBV27 and TRBJ1-5; possible D gene TRBD1, 5 bases. CDR3 length: 14 amino acids. V was shortened by 3 bases and J by 11 bases, with 17 bases between the two germline ends. Germline values: CDR1 MNHEY, CDR2 SMNVEV (reference sequence). The CDR3 nucleotides read TGTGCCAGCAGTTTGTACGGGAGCAGGGAAGCCCAGCATTTT. The encoded protein is CASSLYGSREAQHF.

This clonotype was found a few times. The CDR3, as DNA: TGTGCCAGCAGTTTATTTGCTGGGGTGAGCACTGAAGCTTTCTTT. Translating it yields CASSLFAGVSTEAFF. The rearrangement uses TRBV27 and TRBJ1-1; no reliable D call. CDR1 and CDR2 (germline): MNHEY, SMNVEV (reference sequence). CDR3 length: 15 residues. V gave up 1 base and J gave up 4 bases, with 13 bases separating them.

This clonotype occurred once. This chain links TRBV21-1 with TRBJ1-1; TRBD1 was called by the table and not checked on the DNA. TRBV21-1 is classified as a pseudogene. The CDR3 totals 15 residues. The CDR3 here is CASSTQTGRDTEAFF. CDR3 in DNA: TGTGCCAGCAGCACGCAGACAGGGCGGGACACTGAAGCTTTCTTT.